This T cell receptor beta chain was observed in a study of T cells in Graves' hyperthyroidism and ophthalmopathy. Trimming removed 0 bases from V and 1 base from J, with 7 bases in between. The length of the CDR3 is 14 residues. From germline, CDR1 is SEHNR and CDR2 FQNEAQ (reference sequence). The CDR3 regions of TCR beta were amplified from RNA transcripts. The TCR CDR3 was amplified in a first-round RT-PCR using the HTBI primer set. TCRdb redid the calling of the multiplex PCR reads with MiXCR, one entry per CDR3 protein. The sample has roughly 510,000 distinct CDR3 sequences, roughly 45% seen once. Patients were excluded for uncontrolled infection, other autoimmune disease, pregnancy or lactation.

This TCR derives from an adult woman with Graves' disease, either hyperthyroidism or ophthalmopathy (not recorded which). Sequenced material: peripheral blood or thyroid tissue (not recorded which). The chain employs TRBV7-9 and TRBJ2-7; perhaps TRBD1 as D (6 bases). CDR3 sequence (DNA): TGTGCCAGCAGCTTAGCGGACAGATCCTACGAGCAGTACTTC. It encodes CASSLADRSYEQYF.